This T cell receptor (beta chain) is drawn from a study of glioma-infiltrating T cells. Per the germline V gene, CDR1 is LGHNA and CDR2 is YSLEER. This CDR3 contains 16 residues. The iRepertoire nested amplicon-rescue multiplex PCR amplified TCR alpha and beta CDR3s from RNA. One-step reverse transcription and amplification started from approximately 100-400 ng of tissue mRNA or PBMC total RNA. TCRdb re-called the multiplex PCR reads with MiXCR, one entry per CDR3 protein. This table has about 190,000 distinct CDR3 sequences, 25% to 35% appearing once. This clonotype was counted once. This may arise from a read error, as a much more abundant clone is one base away.

The J gene is TRBJ2-7, the V gene TRBV4-3, with 7 positions matching TRBD2. The tail of the sequence fits TRBJ2-1 better, so the J call may be wrong. This clonotype originated in a human donor with low-grade glioma or glioblastoma, undergoing nonglioma brain surgery, or in good health (not recorded which). The sample comprised glioma tissue, nonneoplastic brain tissue, or PBMCs (not recorded which). The CDR3, as DNA: TGCGCCAGCAGCCAAGATCAGTCCGGGACTACCAATGAGCAGTTCTTC. This gives the protein CASSQDQSGTTNEQFF.